This T cell receptor beta chain stems from a study of early T cells in non-severe SARS-CoV-2 infection. This clonotype was counted many times. Trimming removed 6 bases at V and 1 base at J, with 13 bases between. The CDR3 covers 15 residues. CDR1 and CDR2 (germline): SNHLY, FYNNEI. TCRdb analysed the 5' RACE reads with MiXCR anew, one entry per CDR3 protein. The table lists about 56,000 distinct CDR3 sequences, around 12% of them singletons. The chain links TRBV2 to TRBJ1-5; D not resolved. The receptor was isolated from an adult who was a healthcare worker with PCR-confirmed SARS-CoV-2 infection or an uninfected control (not recorded which). Sequencing was performed on whole blood. The CDR3 nucleotides are TGTGCCAGCAGCCCCCAAGGGCAGAGCAATCAGCCCCAGCATTTT. It yields the protein CASSPQGQSNQPQHF.